This passage covers 22 T cell receptor beta chains from one sample sequenced in a study of T cell clonality in common variable immunodeficiency. Sequenced by immunoSEQ multiplex PCR; TCRdb stores in-frame clones only, minus some. The sample contains roughly 58,000 clones, none of them singletons. Sequencing input: peripheral blood mononuclear cells. Receptors were obtained from a person aged 18 to 70 in good health.

Worth noting for this clone: The DNA ends 3 residues before the CDR3 does, and the rest of the CDR3 is filled in from the germline J gene. V gene TRBV7-9 combines with J gene TRBJ1-5; D is uncertain. The CDR3 spans 12 residues. CDR1 is SEHNR and CDR2 is FQNEAQ in the germline V gene (reference sequence). The V and J ends lost 2 bases and 6 bases respectively, with 5 bases between them. The CDR3: CASSLNGQPQHF. The DNA read from the CDR3 is TGTGCCAGCAGCTTAAACGGTCAGCCC.

This clone occurred many times. The sequenced fragment ends 3 residues before the CDR3 boundary, so the rest is inferred from the germline J gene. The gene calls are TRBV7-4 and TRBJ2-5; possible D gene TRBD1, 6 bases. Germline CDR1 and CDR2: SGHVT and SQSDAQ. V lost 4 bases, J lost 5 bases, and 14 bases lay in between. The CDR3 extends over 14 amino acids. This chain's CDR3 is CASSSEQGRETQYF. Incomplete CDR3 DNA: TGTGCCAGCAGCTCGGAACAGGGCAGGGAGACC.

This clone was seen repeatedly, ten times or more. The CDR3 extends 3 residues past the end of the read, so its final part is completed from the germline J gene. J is TRBJ2-2 and V is TRBV28; no clear D. Germline V gene sequence: CDR1 MDHEN, CDR2 SYDVKM. The CDR3 is 13 residues long. V dropped 5 bases and J dropped 3 bases, with 7 bases sitting between them. CDR3 bases read: TGTGCCAGCAGTGCGCCATACACCGGGGAG. It yields the protein CASSAPYTGE. The entire CDR3 protein reads CASSAPYTGELFF.

This clone was found a few times. The CDR3 end lies 3 residues beyond the end of the read and is filled in from the germline J gene. The chain employs TRBV7-9 and TRBJ2-1, with TRBD2 matching 10 bases. The CDR3 covers 15 residues. The germline V gene encodes CDR1 SEHNR and CDR2 FQNEAQ (reference sequence). Trimming at V came to 5 bases and at J to 5 bases, leaving 6 bases not matched to a gene. CDR3 amino acids: CASSPTSGANNEQFF. Incomplete CDR3 DNA: TGTGCCAGCAGCCCTACTAGCGGGGCTAACAATGAG.

In this sample, this clone turned up many times. The read terminates 3 residues before the CDR3 end, so the remaining end is supplied by the germline J gene. The chain uses TRBV7-2 and TRBJ1-2; D is undetermined. This CDR3 has 13 amino acids. Germline-derived CDR1 and CDR2 are SGHTA and FQGNSA. Here the CDR3 reads CASSLAMAEWYTF. CDR3 DNA, as far as it was read: TGTGCCAGCAGCTTAGCTATGGCCGAGTGG.

Ten or more counts support this clone. The sequenced part of the CDR3 DNA is TGTGCCAGCAGCTTAGCAAGGGCCTCATCCCTGGGT. Amino acid sequence: CASSLARASSLG. The full CDR3 protein reads CASSLARASSLGAFF. V usage is TRBV7-2 and J usage is TRBJ1-1; D unresolved. The sequence runs out 3 residues before the end of the CDR3; the remainder is reconstructed from the germline J gene. This CDR3 has 15 residues. The V gene's germline CDR1 is SGHTA and CDR2 FQGNSA.

This clone was observed many times. The DNA ends 3 residues before the CDR3 does, and the rest of the CDR3 is filled in from the germline J gene. The chain joins TRBV20-1 to TRBJ2-1; TRBD2 aligns across 11 bases. This CDR3 has 14 residues. Unmatched junction bases numbered 2, after V lost 2 bases and J lost 5 bases. Germline CDR1 DFQATT, CDR2 SNEGSKA (reference sequence). CDR3 sequence: CSARTSGGNNEQFF. CDR3 DNA, as far as it was read: TGCAGTGCTAGAACTAGCGGGGGAAACAATGAG.

In this sample, this clone turned up many times. The read gets to within 3 residues of the CDR3 end, and the germline J gene fills in the rest. The V call is TRBV19, the J call TRBJ2-7; D is possibly TRBD2 (5 bases). Germline lookup yields CDR1 LNHDA and CDR2 SQIVND (reference sequence). V was trimmed by 4 bases and J by 5 bases, leaving 12 bases between them. The length of the CDR3 is 13 residues. This chain's CDR3 is CASSTTRFNEQYF. CDR3 DNA, as far as it was read: TGTGCCAGTAGTACAACTAGATTCAACGAG.

This clone was counted ten times or more. With the read ending 3 residues before the CDR3 end, the germline J gene is used to fill in that end. This chain connects TRBV28 to TRBJ2-7, with 12 bases aligning to TRBD2. The germline V gene has CDR1 MDHEN and CDR2 SYDVKM. V lost 2 bases, J lost 1 base, and 6 bases stayed unmatched. The CDR3 totals 17 residues. The sequenced CDR3 bases are TGTGCCAGCAGTTTACGACTAGCGGGAGTAAGGTCCTACGAG. Translating gives CASSLRLAGVRSYE. The whole CDR3 protein reads CASSLRLAGVRSYEQYF.

This clone qualifies as medium-sized (0.01 to 0.1%). The sequenced fragment ends 3 residues before the CDR3 boundary, so the rest is inferred from the germline J gene. The chain combines TRBV20-1 with TRBJ2-1; 9 bases match TRBD2. Germline V CDR1 and CDR2: DFQATT, SNEGSKA (reference sequence). The J segment lost 4 bases and the V segment lost 5 bases, leaving 6 bases of the junction unmatched. This CDR3 contains 14 residues. CDR3 residues: CSAPRTSDYNEQFF. CDR3 DNA, as far as it was read: TGCAGTGCTCCTCGGACTAGCGATTACAATGAG.

At least ten counts were recorded for this clone. Read coverage stops 3 residues before the CDR3 terminus; the germline J gene supplies the remainder. The J gene is TRBJ2-3, the V gene TRBV7-9; 8 nucleotides match TRBD1. The CDR3 runs to 14 residues. Germline lookup yields CDR1 SEHNR and CDR2 FQNEAQ (reference sequence). CDR3 bases read: TGTGCCAGCAGCATGGGACAGGAAATCGGGACG. Encoded protein: CASSMGQEIGT. The entire CDR3 protein reads CASSMGQEIGTQYF.

This clone was seen ten or more times. The read gets to within 3 residues of the CDR3 end, and the germline J gene fills in the rest. The J gene is TRBJ2-1, the V gene TRBV20-1; 10 bases match TRBD2. V lost 3 bases and J lost 3; bases outside the gene matches: 5. The CDR3 loop spans 15 amino acids. Germline values: CDR1 DFQATT, CDR2 SNEGSKA (reference sequence). CDR3 DNA, as far as it was read: TGCAGTGCTAGTACGGGACTAGCGTACTACAATGAG. It codes for CSASTGLAYYNE. The full CDR3 protein is CSASTGLAYYNEQFF.

There are many counts of this clone. At one end, the junction sequence differs from germline, possibly due to a read error. The CDR3 extends 3 residues past the end of the read, so its final part is completed from the germline J gene. The chain couples TRBV4-2 to TRBJ1-1, with D tentatively TRBD1 (6 bases). CDR3 length: 13 residues. Germline CDR1 LGHNA, CDR2 YNFKEQ. The covered CDR3 bases are TGCGCCAGCAGCCATGTAGGGGGCACTGAA. This encodes CASSHVGGTE. The whole CDR3 sequence is CASSHVGGTEAFF.

There are many counts of this clone. The DNA ends 3 residues before the CDR3 does, and the rest of the CDR3 is filled in from the germline J gene. The chain couples TRBV19 to TRBJ2-1; maybe TRBD2 (6 bases). Trimming took 7 bases from V and 2 from J, leaving 24 bases between them. This CDR3 is 18 amino acids long. CDR1 is LNHDA and CDR2 is SQIVND in the germline V gene (reference sequence). The part of the CDR3 DNA that was read is TGTGCCAGTAAAATGGGGGGATTGGGGGAAGCCGCCTACAATGAG. Translating gives CASKMGGLGEAAYNE. In full, the CDR3 is CASKMGGLGEAAYNEQFF.

This clone was observed many times. The read terminates 3 residues ahead of where the CDR3 ends, so the germline J gene completes it. The rearrangement links TRBV7-2 to TRBJ2-2; the D gene is possibly TRBD1 (5 bases). Germline CDR1 SGHTA, CDR2 FQGNSA. The V end was cut by 6 bases, the J end by 6 bases, with 11 bases between. CDR3 length equals 13 residues. The sequenced CDR3 bases are TGTGCCAGCAGTCCAAGCAGGGCCGGGGAG. This codes for CASSPSRAGE. The entire CDR3 protein is CASSPSRAGELFF.

This clone was counted ten times or more. Read data end 3 residues before the CDR3 end; the end is taken from the germline J gene. V usage is TRBV5-4 and J usage is TRBJ1-1; 8 bases line up with TRBD1. V lost 1 base to trimming and J lost 4 bases; unmatched junction nucleotides: 3. Germline lookup yields CDR1 SGHNT and CDR2 YYREEE (reference sequence). The CDR3 is made up of 14 amino acids. CDR3 DNA (partial): TGTGCCAGCAGCTTGCAGGGGGCGCTCACTGAA. Amino acids: CASSLQGALTE. The entire CDR3 is CASSLQGALTEAFF.

Many counts were recorded for this clone. Read coverage stops 3 residues before the CDR3 terminus; the germline J gene supplies the remainder. The chain joins TRBV4-2 to TRBJ1-1; D gene unclear. Trimming removed 3 bases at V and 6 bases at J, with 14 bases between. The CDR3 has 14 amino acids. The germline V gene encodes CDR1 LGHNA and CDR2 YNFKEQ. The covered CDR3 bases are TGTGCCAGCAGCCAGGTAAGGGCAGGCCCTGAA. It codes for CASSQVRAGPE. The whole CDR3 is CASSQVRAGPEAFF.

This clone was seen repeatedly, ten times or more. The read stops 3 residues short of the end of the CDR3; the missing end is completed from the germline J gene. The chain combines TRBV6-1 with TRBJ2-4; no clear D. CDR1 is MNHNS and CDR2 is SASEGT in the germline V gene. The CDR3 runs 11 residues. The CDR3 sequence is CASSEALFQYF. CDR3 DNA (partial): TGTGCCAGCAGTGAAGCTCTATTT.

There are many counts of this clone. The read is 3 residues too short to cover the CDR3 end, so that end is filled in from the germline J gene. This chain links TRBV20-1 with TRBJ2-2; 8 bases are a match to TRBD1. Unmatched junction bases numbered 9, after V lost 6 bases and J lost 6 bases. There are 14 residues in the CDR3. CDR1 DFQATT and CDR2 SNEGSKA come from the germline V gene (reference sequence). The CDR3 loop reads CSAITGGSAGELFF. The sequenced part of the CDR3 DNA is TGCAGTGCAATAACAGGGGGTTCGGCCGGGGAG.

There are many counts of this clone. Read sequence stops 3 residues before the CDR3 end, and the germline J gene provides the missing end. The chain joins TRBV19 to TRBJ2-3, with D tentatively TRBD2 (6 bases). V dropped 9 bases and J dropped 0 bases, with 13 bases sitting between them. In germline, CDR1 is LNHDA, CDR2 SQIVND (reference sequence). There are 14 residues in the CDR3. The CDR3 reads CASAVDYSTDTQYF. The sequenced part of the CDR3 DNA is TGTGCCAGCGCGGTGGACTACAGCACAGATACG.

This clone was recorded many times. The DNA ends 3 residues before the CDR3 does, and the rest of the CDR3 is filled in from the germline J gene. This rearrangement joins TRBV2 to TRBJ2-2, with D perhaps TRBD1 (6 bases). Germline V gene data show CDR1 as SNHLY and CDR2 as FYNNEI. V gave up 4 bases and J gave up 2 bases, with 11 bases separating them. This CDR3 is 15 amino acids long. The CDR3 spells CASSARDKNTGELFF. The DNA read from the CDR3 is TGTGCCAGCAGTGCCCGGGACAAAAACACCGGGGAG.

This clone showed up many times. Sequencing ends 3 residues short of the CDR3 end; the germline J gene provides the rest. This sequence joins TRBV7-2 and TRBJ2-7; TRBD1 might be the D (5 bases). Trimming removed 4 bases from V and 3 bases from J, with 7 bases in between. Germline V CDR1 and CDR2: SGHTA, FQGNSA. The CDR3 loop spans 12 amino acids. Incomplete CDR3 DNA: TGTGCCAGCAGCTACCAGGGCTACGAG. Translating it yields CASSYQGYE. The entire CDR3 is CASSYQGYEQYF.